The 2 T cell receptor beta chains listed next were all sequenced from one sample in a study of T cell repertoires in cytomegalovirus infection. In TCRdb, the reads were re-called with MiXCR into one record per CDR3 protein. Among about 310,000 distinct CDR3 sequences listed, approximately 8.9% were seen once. What was sequenced was PBMCs. Receptor source: a human donor in good health (CMV status not recorded). Some clones in this sample may be carry-over from other donors' samples.

In regard to this clonotype: With a much larger clone just one base away, this may be a read error. This chain connects TRBV2 to TRBJ2-2; the match to TRBD1 covers 7 bases. Trimming removed 7 bases from V and 3 bases from J; junction bases left unmatched: 8. The germline gives CDR1 SNHLY, CDR2 FYNNEI. The CDR3 consists of 15 residues. The chain's CDR3 is CASTPGTVYTGELFF. The CDR3 coding sequence is TGTGCCAGCACCCCCGGGACAGTTTACACCGGGGAGCTGTTTTTT.

This clonotype occurred many times. The rearrangement uses TRBV7-8 and TRBJ2-5; D tentatively reads TRBD1 or TRBD2 (5 bases each). The germline V gene has CDR1 SGHVS and CDR2 FQNEAQ. This CDR3 is 16 amino acids long. Trimming cost V 2 bases and J 2 bases, with 15 bases left between them. CDR3 residues: CASSLRGTVKQETQYF. In nucleotides, the CDR3 is TGTGCCAGCAGCTTAAGAGGGACCGTCAAACAAGAGACCCAGTACTTC.